Following are 31 T cell receptor beta chains from one sample sequenced in a study of cytomegalovirus exposure and HLA in healthy donors (dated by TCRdb to 2017 to 2019). Library creation used the immunoSEQ multiplex PCR assay. A mixture of 60 forward primers for TCR Vbeta segments and 13 reverse primers for TCR Jbeta segments was used in the multiplex PCR. TCRdb mirrors the immuneACCESS table, restricted to in-frame sequences. Some clones are absent from its copies; in checked studies, under half trace to an unresolved V gene, and the reason for the others is unknown. In this sample the table shows 150,000 to 200,000 clones, roughly three quarters of which occur a single time. The ten largest clones capture around 7% of the sample. Source material: PBMCs. The source of these receptors is a man aged 40-49 years in good health and CMV-seropositive.

This sequence joins TRBV5-6 and TRBJ2-2; 7 positions match TRBD1. The CDR3 extends over 13 amino acids. The germline CDR1 and CDR2 sequences are SGHDT and YYEEEE. V trimming: 5 bases; J trimming: 7 bases; junction bases outside the gene matches: 5. CDR3 DNA sequence: TGTGCCAGCAGAAGGGGGCTCGGCGGGGAGCTGTTTTTT. Its protein is CASRRGLGGELFF. The full variable domain, rest sourced from reference TRBV5-6 and TRBJ2-2, is DAGVTQSPTHLIKTRGQQVTLRCSPKSGHDTVSWYQQALGQGPQFIFQYYEEEERQRGNFPDRFSGHQFPNYSSELNVNALLLGDSALYLCASRRGLGGELFFGEGSRLTVL.

This clone was detected only a few times. The genes are TRBV6-7 and TRBJ1-1, with TRBD1 matching 8 bases. TRBV6-7 is known as an ORF, though its function is uncertain. After removal of 5 bases from V and 0 bases from J, the junction contained 8 bases not matched to a gene. The CDR3 is 16 residues long. The CDR3 protein is CASSLYRGGMNTEAFF. The DNA for the CDR3 is TGTGCCAGCAGTCTTTACAGGGGGGGGATGAACACTGAAGCTTTCTTT.

The rearrangement links TRBV9 to TRBJ1-2, with TRBD1 matching 10 bases. Per the germline V gene, CDR1 is SGDLS and CDR2 is YYNGEE. The CDR3 has 13 residues. J was trimmed by 6 bases and V by 2 bases; bases with no gene match: 1. CDR3 amino acids: CASSVGTGDGYTF. DNA of the CDR3: TGTGCCAGCAGCGTCGGGACAGGGGATGGCTACACCTTC. Filled out from reference TRBV9 and TRBJ1-2, the complete variable domain reads DSGVTQTPKHLITATGQRVTLRCSPRSGDLSVYWYQQSLDQGLQFLIQYYNGEERAKGNILERFSAQQFPDLHSELNLSSLELGDSALYFCASSVGTGDGYTFGSGTRLTVV.

V usage is TRBV18 and J usage is TRBJ2-5, with 9 positions matching TRBD2. This CDR3 is 14 amino acids long. Germline V gene sequence: CDR1 KGHSH, CDR2 LQKENI. Trimming removed 2 bases from V and 5 bases from J; junction bases left unmatched: 3. The CDR3 bases are TGTGCCAGCTCACCAAGTACTAGCGGGGAGACCCAGTACTTC. It translates to CASSPSTSGETQYF.

The chain carries TRBV5-6 and TRBJ2-7; 15 bases are shared with TRBD2. V lost 3 bases, J lost 1 base, and 5 bases stayed unmatched. This CDR3 spans 17 amino acids. Looked up from germline, CDR1 is SGHDT and CDR2 is YYEEEE. CDR3 DNA sequence: TGTGCCAGCAGCTCCCCCGGGACTAGCGGGGGGTCCTACGAGCAGTACTTC. Translation: CASSSPGTSGGSYEQYF.

V gene TRBV4-1 combines with J gene TRBJ1-2, with 8 bases lining up with TRBD1. Looked up from germline, CDR1 is MGHRA and CDR2 is YSYEKL. The CDR3 extends over 15 amino acids. J was trimmed by 3 bases and V by 7 bases; bases with no gene match: 10. The CDR3 DNA is TGCGCCAGCACCACGGACAGGGAGGCTTACTATGGCTACACCTTC. Its translation is CASTTDREAYYGYTF.

This clone has just a few counts. The rearrangement joins TRBV30 to TRBJ2-4; tentatively, D is TRBD2 (5 bases). Germline V gives CDR1 GTSNPN, CDR2 SVGIG (reference sequence). The CDR3 contains 15 residues. V lost 2 bases and J 2 bases, leaving 13 bases between the germline ends. CDR3 DNA sequence: TGTGCCTGGAGTATGGCCGGGAATTCCAAAAACATTCAGTACTTC. Amino acid sequence: CAWSMAGNSKNIQYF.

This CDR3 reads CASSLSPSTISYEQYF. Written as DNA, the CDR3 is TGTGCCAGCAGTTTATCACCCTCGACAATCTCCTACGAGCAGTACTTC. This rearrangement joins TRBV27 to TRBJ2-7, with D uncertain. The ends were cut back, 0 bases at V and 0 bases at J, with 12 bases in the middle. This CDR3 is 16 amino acids long. Germline CDR1 is MNHEY and CDR2 is SMNVEV (reference sequence).

The chain has TRBV7-9 and TRBJ1-1, with unresolved D. The CDR3 runs 15 residues. The germline V and J ends were trimmed by 5 bases and 4 bases, with 17 bases remaining between them. From germline, CDR1 is SEHNR and CDR2 FQNEAQ (reference sequence). CDR3 sequence (DNA): TGTGCCAGCAGCCCACCAGACGGAGGGCCCACTGAAGCTTTCTTT. Its translation is CASSPPDGGPTEAFF.

The chain uses TRBV27 and TRBJ1-2, with a weak D call TRBD1 (6 bases). The CDR3 has 18 residues. Germline loops: CDR1 MNHEY, CDR2 SMNVEV (reference sequence). V was clipped by 8 bases and J by 6 bases, with 31 bases between them. The CDR3 reads CASETGDTPGRGLDGYTF. The CDR3 DNA reads TGTGCCAGCGAGACCGGGGACACTCCAGGAAGGGGTCTAGATGGCTACACCTTC.

V is TRBV5-6 and J is TRBJ2-5; no clear D. This CDR3 is built from 13 residues. V shed 0 bases and J shed 3 bases, with 6 bases lying between them. Germline-derived CDR1 and CDR2 are SGHDT and YYEEEE. The CDR3 DNA sequence: TGTGCCAGCAGCTTGGGGAGTGAAGAGACCCAGTACTTC. Translation gives CASSLGSEETQYF.

J is TRBJ1-2 and V is TRBV13; 8 bases match TRBD1. The CDR3 loop spans 15 amino acids. The germline V gene encodes CDR1 PRHDT and CDR2 FYEKMQ (reference sequence). Trimming cost V 7 bases and J 2 bases; bases outside gene matches: 9. Here the CDR3 DNA reads TGTGCCAGCACCCCGGGAGGACAGGGAAACTATGGCTACACCTTC. Protein sequence: CASTPGGQGNYGYTF.

This chain uses TRBV6-1 with TRBJ1-2; 11 bases fit TRBD1. Germline V gene data show CDR1 as MNHNS and CDR2 as SASEGT. CDR3 length: 16 amino acids. J lost 3 bases, V lost 2 bases, and 5 bases had no gene match. CDR3: CASSELGQGGDYGYTF. CDR3 nucleotides: TGTGCCAGCAGTGAATTGGGACAGGGGGGGGACTATGGCTACACCTTC.

V gene TRBV18 combines with J gene TRBJ2-3; TRBD2 aligns across 13 bases. V shed 3 bases, J shed 3 bases, and the junction held 6 bases outside the gene matches. CDR1 and CDR2 (germline): KGHSH, LQKENI. CDR3 length: 17 residues. The CDR3 spells CASSPSGTSGMTDTQYF. The CDR3 bases are TGTGCCAGCTCACCCTCCGGGACTAGCGGGATGACAGATACGCAGTATTTT.

The chain carries TRBV9 and TRBJ2-3, with 9 bases fitting TRBD2. In germline, CDR1 is SGDLS, CDR2 YYNGEE. Trimming removed 2 bases from V and 8 bases from J; junction bases left unmatched: 12. This CDR3 has 16 residues. The CDR3, as DNA: TGTGCCAGCAGCGTTAGCGGGGGAGACCTCGGTGGTACGCAGTATTTT. Translating it yields CASSVSGGDLGGTQYF.

V gene TRBV9 combines with J gene TRBJ1-3; D is unresolved. CDR1 SGDLS and CDR2 YYNGEE come from the germline V gene. Trimming cost V 0 bases and J 2 bases, with 15 bases left between them. The CDR3 runs to 17 residues. The CDR3 bases are TGTGCCAGCAGCGTAGGGAATATGGGAGGGACTGGAAACACCATATATTTT. It yields the protein CASSVGNMGGTGNTIYF.

J is TRBJ2-5 and V is TRBV9; D ambiguous. V was cut by 0 bases and J by 0 bases, with 6 bases left in between. Per germline, CDR1 SGDLS and CDR2 YYNGEE. This CDR3 has 14 residues. This chain's CDR3 is CASSVVGNQETQYF. As DNA, the CDR3 is TGTGCCAGCAGCGTAGTGGGCAACCAAGAGACCCAGTACTTC.

The V gene is TRBV4-2, the J gene TRBJ2-2; 9 nucleotides align to TRBD2. The CDR3 length is 15 residues. CDR1 is LGHNA and CDR2 is YNFKEQ in the germline V gene. Unmatched junction bases numbered 1, after V lost 4 bases and J lost 1 base. The CDR3 sequence is CASSLSGGNTGELFF. CDR3 DNA: TGTGCCAGCAGCCTTAGCGGGGGGAACACCGGGGAGCTGTTTTTT.

The V and J genes are TRBV5-6 and TRBJ2-2, with TRBD1 matching over 7 bases. This CDR3 spans 16 amino acids. Germline assignment: CDR1 SGHDT and CDR2 YYEEEE. J lost 4 bases, V lost 0 bases, and 6 bases had no gene match. The CDR3 sequence: CASSLAGQGVTGELFF. The DNA for the CDR3 is TGTGCCAGCAGCTTGGCGGGTCAGGGGGTCACCGGGGAGCTGTTTTTT. The whole variable domain, filled in from reference TRBV5-6 and TRBJ2-2, reads DAGVTQSPTHLIKTRGQQVTLRCSPKSGHDTVSWYQQALGQGPQFIFQYYEEEERQRGNFPDRFSGHQFPNYSSELNVNALLLGDSALYLCASSLAGQGVTGELFFGEGSRLTVL.

The rearrangement joins TRBV7-9 to TRBJ1-3; D possibly corresponds to TRBD1 (5 bases). CDR1 is SEHNR, CDR2 FQNEAQ, per germline (reference sequence). Trimming stripped 7 bases from V and 0 bases from J, with 19 bases between. The CDR3 spans 17 residues. The CDR3: CASTPGGGLGSGNTIYF. CDR3 DNA: TGTGCCAGCACCCCGGGGGGAGGGCTCGGCTCTGGAAACACCATATATTTT. The complete variable domain, with remaining parts taken from reference TRBV7-9 and TRBJ1-3, reads DTGVSQNPRHKITKRGQNVTFRCDPISEHNRLYWYRQTLGQGPEFLTYFQNEAQLEKSRLLSDRFSAERPKGSFSTLEIQRTEQGDSAMYLCASTPGGGLGSGNTIYFGEGSWLTVV.

This chain joins TRBV6-5 and TRBJ2-7; 10 positions agree with TRBD1. The germline V gene has CDR1 MNHEY and CDR2 SVGAGI. CDR3 size: 12 residues. V gave up 7 bases and J gave up 4 bases; unmatched junction bases: 1. CDR3 in amino acids: CASKDRGYEQYF. CDR3 bases: TGTGCCAGCAAGGACAGGGGGTACGAGCAGTACTTC.

The chain joins TRBV7-9 to TRBJ2-5, with 7 bases aligning to TRBD1. The V segment lost 4 bases and the J segment 3 bases; nucleotides outside the gene matches: 2. This CDR3 contains 13 residues. The germline gives CDR1 SEHNR, CDR2 FQNEAQ (reference sequence). The CDR3 sequence is CASSSTGEETQYF. The CDR3 DNA follows: TGTGCCAGCAGCTCAACAGGGGAAGAGACCCAGTACTTC.

The J gene is TRBJ1-5, the V gene TRBV27; TRBD1 agrees at 9 bases. The CDR3 consists of 16 residues. Germline-derived CDR1 and CDR2 are MNHEY and SMNVEV (reference sequence). V gave up 3 bases and J gave up 4 bases; unmatched junction bases: 7. Here the CDR3 reads CASSFLGTGKNQPQHF. CDR3 sequence (DNA): TGTGCCAGCAGTTTCCTCGGGACAGGGAAAAATCAGCCCCAGCATTTT.

The V and J genes are TRBV4-3 and TRBJ2-7; TRBD1 matches at 9 bases. The CDR3 extends over 16 amino acids. Germline assignment: CDR1 LGHNA and CDR2 YSLEER. V lost 1 base, J lost 3 bases, and 7 bases stayed unmatched. DNA for the CDR3: TGCGCCAGCAGCCAAGGACCCGGGACAGGGAACTACGAGCAGTACTTC. It is translated as CASSQGPGTGNYEQYF.

The chain has TRBV27 and TRBJ2-7; tentatively, D is TRBD2 (6 bases). Trimming took off 3 bases at V and 2 bases at J, with 8 bases between the two ends. The CDR3 length is 13 residues. Germline CDR1 reads MNHEY; CDR2 reads SMNVEV (reference sequence). The CDR3 DNA reads TGTGCCAGCAGTTTTGGGACTGCCTACGAGCAGTACTTC. This gives the protein CASSFGTAYEQYF.

The chain uses TRBV6-5 and TRBJ2-7, with TRBD1 identical over 9 bases. Looked up from germline, CDR1 is MNHEY and CDR2 is SVGAGI. Trimming removed 4 bases from V and 4 bases from J; junction bases left unmatched: 8. The CDR3 sequence is 15 residues long. CDR3 sequence: CASSLPGTGLYEQYF. DNA of the CDR3: TGTGCCAGCAGTTTGCCCGGGACAGGGCTGTACGAGCAGTACTTC.

The genes are TRBV2 and TRBJ1-4; D is perhaps TRBD1 (5 bases). The germline gives CDR1 SNHLY, CDR2 FYNNEI. The CDR3 is made up of 14 amino acids. The V and J ends lost 2 bases and 7 bases respectively, with 11 bases between them. The CDR3 sequence: CASSEQGVGEKLFF. The CDR3 bases are TGTGCCAGCAGTGAACAGGGCGTAGGTGAAAAACTGTTTTTT. Based on the CDR3 plus reference TRBV2 and TRBJ1-4, the full variable domain is EPEVTQTPSHQVTQMGQEVILRCVPISNHLYFYWYRQILGQKVEFLVSFYNNEISEKSEIFDDQFSVERPDGSNFTLKIRSTKLEDSAMYFCASSEQGVGEKLFFGSGTQLSVL.

The chain uses TRBV6-5 and TRBJ1-5, with D maybe TRBD1 (5 bases). The CDR3 loop spans 16 amino acids. V was trimmed by 2 bases and J by 0 bases, leaving 11 bases between them. Germline CDR1 reads MNHEY; CDR2 reads SVGAGI. The CDR3 sequence is CASSYGSGYSNQPQHF. CDR3 DNA: TGTGCCAGCAGTTACGGTTCAGGGTATAGCAATCAGCCCCAGCATTTT.

This chain's CDR3 is CASSPRGRDGYTF. In nucleotides, the CDR3 is TGTGCCAGCAGCCCCCGCGGTAGAGATGGCTACACCTTC. The chain combines TRBV9 with TRBJ1-2; no definite D call. The ends were cut back, 4 bases at V and 6 bases at J, with 13 bases in the middle. In germline, CDR1 is SGDLS, CDR2 YYNGEE. The CDR3 is 13 residues long. Looking up the rest from reference TRBV9 and TRBJ1-2 gives the full variable domain: DSGVTQTPKHLITATGQRVTLRCSPRSGDLSVYWYQQSLDQGLQFLIQYYNGEERAKGNILERFSAQQFPDLHSELNLSSLELGDSALYFCASSPRGRDGYTFGSGTRLTVV.

J is TRBJ2-1 and V is TRBV4-2, with 7 bases matching TRBD1. In germline, CDR1 is LGHNA, CDR2 YNFKEQ. The CDR3 length is 15 residues. V lost 6 bases and J lost 4; bases outside the gene matches: 9. CDR3 coding DNA: TGTGCCAGCAGTCGGAACAGGGGCGATTACAATGAGCAGTTCTTC. Protein sequence: CASSRNRGDYNEQFF.

This clone turned up a few times. The rearrangement uses TRBV27 and TRBJ1-1, with D unresolved. The CDR3 runs 15 residues. V lost 5 bases to trimming and J lost 2 bases, with 15 bases between them. Per germline, CDR1 MNHEY and CDR2 SMNVEV (reference sequence). CDR3 sequence: CASSAPGWTNTEAFF. Written as DNA, the CDR3 is TGTGCCAGCAGTGCCCCGGGGTGGACCAACACTGAAGCTTTCTTT.